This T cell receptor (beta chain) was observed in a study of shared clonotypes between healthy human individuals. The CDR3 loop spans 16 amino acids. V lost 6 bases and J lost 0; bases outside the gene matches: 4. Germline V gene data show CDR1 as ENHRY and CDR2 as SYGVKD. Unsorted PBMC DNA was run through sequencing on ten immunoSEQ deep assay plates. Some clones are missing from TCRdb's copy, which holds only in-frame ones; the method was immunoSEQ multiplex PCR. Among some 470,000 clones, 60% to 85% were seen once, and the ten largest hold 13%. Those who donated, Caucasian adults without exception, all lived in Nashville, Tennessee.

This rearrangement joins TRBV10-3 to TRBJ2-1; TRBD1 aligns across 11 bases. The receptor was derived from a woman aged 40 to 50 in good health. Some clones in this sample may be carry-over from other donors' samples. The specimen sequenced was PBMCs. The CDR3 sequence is CAIRGQGGSSYNEQFF. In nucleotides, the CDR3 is TGTGCCATCAGGGGACAGGGGGGGAGCTCCTACAATGAGCAGTTCTTC.